The rows below give T cell receptor beta chains drawn from one sample of a study of blood T cells in healthy people across ages. In TCRdb, the 5' RACE reads were re-called with MiXCR into one record per CDR3 protein. Of 710,000 or so distinct CDR3 sequences in the sample, approximately 31% are singletons; the top ten hold 15%. The sample taken for sequencing was blood. The origin of the receptors is a woman older than 75 in good health. The CDR3 runs from the conserved cysteine through the conserved F or W. A D gene is named only where the DNA matches it firmly. For some rows the clone size is stated as once, few or many, or as a class when expanded; others skip it.

v_gene	abundance	d_gene	j_gene	CDR3nt	CDR3aa
TRBV20-1	NA	NA	TRBJ1-2	TGCAGTGCTAGAGGGGACGCGAGGGTAGATGGCTACACCTTC	CSARGDARVDGYTF
TRBV5-1	many	TRBD2	TRBJ2-1	TGCGCCAGCAGCGTTACTAGCGGGGGGCAGCAGGAGCAGTTCTTC	CASSVTSGGQQEQFF
TRBV7-3	few	NA	TRBJ1-1	TGTGCCAGCAGCGCCGGGGGGAACATGAACACTGAAGCTTTCTTT	CASSAGGNMNTEAFF
TRBV20-1	NA	NA	TRBJ1-5	TGCAGTGCTAGACTTGGGGGGCCTGCTCAGCCCCAGCATTTT	CSARLGGPAQPQHF
TRBV5-1	many	NA	TRBJ1-6	TGCGCCAGCAGCTTGGATTGGAAGAGCTCCTATAATTCACCCCTCCACTTT	CASSLDWKSSYNSPLHF
TRBV7-9	many	NA	TRBJ1-1	TGTGCCAGCAGCTTAGTCATTGGGGTGGACACTGAAGCTTTCTTT	CASSLVIGVDTEAFF
TRBV4-3	many	NA	TRBJ2-3	TGCGCCAGCAGCCCTCAGACGGGAACAGATACGCAGTATTTT	CASSPQTGTDTQYF
TRBV2	many	TRBD2	TRBJ2-3	TGTGCCAGCAGTCCCCCGGGACTAGCGGGGACAGATACGCAGTATTTT	CASSPPGLAGTDTQYF
TRBV19	many	TRBD1	TRBJ2-7	TGTGCCAGTGGACAGGGTGTCCACGAGCAGTACTTC	CASGQGVHEQYF
TRBV2	many	TRBD1	TRBJ1-5	TGTGCCAGCAGTGAAGGGGACAGGGGGCCCCACAATCAGCCCCAGCATTTT	CASSEGDRGPHNQPQHF
TRBV7-2	NA	NA	TRBJ2-7	TGTGCCAGCAGCCCGGCGTGGGCTCCCTACGAGCAGTACTTC	CASSPAWAPYEQYF
TRBV24-1	many	TRBD1	TRBJ2-3	TGTGCCACCAGTGTGAGTGGCCAGGGACAGAGTAAAGATACGCAGTATTTT	CATSVSGQGQSKDTQYF
TRBV5-1	many	NA	TRBJ2-3	TGCGCCAGCAGCCTCCTGGTCGGGACAGATACGCAGTATTTT	CASSLLVGTDTQYF
TRBV20-1	NA	NA	TRBJ1-4	TGCAGTGCTCCACAACGGGGTACTAATGAAAAACTGTTTTTT	CSAPQRGTNEKLFF
TRBV9	many	NA	TRBJ1-2	TGTGCCAGCAGCGTAGGCGGACGGGATTATGGCTACACCTTC	CASSVGGRDYGYTF
TRBV6-1	many	NA	TRBJ1-2	TGTGCCAGCAGCGACGGGGCGAGAGGCTATGGCTACACCTTC	CASSDGARGYGYTF
TRBV4-2	many	TRBD2	TRBJ2-5	TGTGCCAGCAGCCAAGATATTAGCGGGGGCCTCCAAGAGACCCAGTACTTC	CASSQDISGGLQETQYF
TRBV19	NA	NA	TRBJ2-1	TGTGCCAGTAGTATGAGGCGCCTCTCCTACAATGAGCAGTTCTTC	CASSMRRLSYNEQFF
TRBV12-3/TRBV12-4	many	TRBD1	TRBJ1-1	TGTGCCAGCAGTCCCCGCGCAGGGGGCGGCACTGAAGCTTTCTTT	CASSPRAGGGTEAFF
TRBV5-1	NA	NA	TRBJ1-6	TGCGCCAGCAGCCCTCTTGGAGATTCACCCCTCCACTTT	CASSPLGDSPLHF
TRBV5-4	many	NA	TRBJ1-2	TGTGCCAGCAGCGGCTACCAGGGTAACTATGGCTACACCTTC	CASSGYQGNYGYTF
TRBV28	few	NA	TRBJ1-2	TGTGCCAGCAGTTTATTTACACCGGGGGAGATGTGGCTGGGATTCACCTTC	CASSLFTPGEMWLGFTF
TRBV5-4	NA	NA	TRBJ1-2	TGTGCCAGCAGCTTGGCCGCAGGGCTCGGCTACACCTTC	CASSLAAGLGYTF
TRBV5-1	NA	TRBD1	TRBJ1-6	TGCGCCAGCAGCGTTGGGACAGGGAATAATTCACCCCTCCACTTT	CASSVGTGNNSPLHF
TRBV7-9	NA	TRBD2	TRBJ2-3	TGTGCCAGCACGGGACTAGCGGCCACAGATACGCAGTATTTT	CASTGLAATDTQYF
TRBV18	once	TRBD1	TRBJ2-7	TGTGCCAGCTCACCACAGGGGGCGGTCCTCAATGAGCAGTACTTC	CASSPQGAVLNEQYF
TRBV5-4	many	NA	TRBJ2-1	TGTGCCAGCAGCAGCAGGACTATCGCTAGCTCCTACAATGAGCAGTTCTTC	CASSSRTIASSYNEQFF
TRBV5-1	NA	NA	TRBJ1-1	TGCGCCAGCAGCCCCAAACTGGGGACTGAAGCTTTCTTT	CASSPKLGTEAFF
TRBV20-1	NA	TRBD1	TRBJ2-7	TGCAGTGCTATTGATAGACAGGGAAGGTACTACGAGCAGTACTTC	CSAIDRQGRYYEQYF
TRBV7-9	many	TRBD1	TRBJ2-7	TGTGCCAGCAGCTTAACAGGGGGAAGCTCCTACGAGCAGTACTTC	CASSLTGGSSYEQYF